Shown below are 9 T cell receptor beta chains from a single sample sequenced in a study of STAT3 mutations in large granular lymphocyte leukemia. Broader study findings: At least one immunodominant TCR beta clonotype appeared in every T-cell large granular lymphocyte leukemia patient.

Their antigens remain unidentified. Assay: immunoSEQ multiplex PCR; the TCRdb copy retains only in-frame clones and omits some. The sample lists under 35,000 clones, 86% seen once, with approximately 12% in the top ten. Sequencing used peripheral blood mononuclear cells. The receptors shown here come from a man aged 55 to 70 with T-cell large granular lymphocyte leukemia. Some clones in this sample may be carry-over from other donors' samples.

The chain recombines TRBV7-2 with TRBJ2-1, with no clear D. This CDR3 spans 11 amino acids. Germline CDR1 is SGHTA and CDR2 is FQGNSA. V was cut by 5 bases and J by 15 bases, with 14 bases left in between. The CDR3 nucleotides read TGTGCCAGCAGCAACGGGCCGGTTCCGTTCTTC. The encoded protein is CASSNGPVPFF.

The table lists this clone with a count of one. This rearrangement joins TRBV6-5 to TRBJ1-5, with a tentative D call TRBD1 (5 bases). Trimming took off 4 bases at V and 7 bases at J, with 17 bases between the two ends. Germline CDR1 and CDR2: MNHEY and SVGAGI. CDR3 length: 15 amino acids. The CDR3 spells CASSFTRDVGQPQHF. Written as DNA, the CDR3 is TGTGCCAGCAGTTTTACCAGGGACGTAGGGCAGCCCCAGCATTTT.

The chain carries TRBV7-2 and TRBJ2-2; D possibly uses TRBD1 or TRBD2 (7 bases each). Deletions cut 5 bases from V and 7 bases from J, with 20 bases between. Germline V CDR1 and CDR2: SGHTA, FQGNSA. The CDR3 sequence is 16 residues long. The CDR3 protein is CASSPKLAGGGGELFF. CDR3 sequence (DNA): TGTGCCAGCAGCCCCAAACTAGCAGGGGGGGGCGGGGAGCTGTTTTTT.

V usage is TRBV7-9 and J usage is TRBJ1-4; TRBD1 aligns across 7 bases. V trimming: 4 bases; J trimming: 8 bases; junction bases outside the gene matches: 7. The CDR3 totals 14 residues. Germline loops: CDR1 SEHNR, CDR2 FQNEAQ (reference sequence). The CDR3 sequence: CASSYRQGKEKLFF. The CDR3 coding sequence is TGTGCCAGCAGCTACCGACAGGGAAAAGAAAAACTGTTTTTT.

V and J are TRBV7-2 and TRBJ2-7; D gene uncertain. The CDR3 covers 13 residues. With 0 bases removed from V and 4 bases from J, the gap between germline ends came to 7 bases. CDR1 is SGHTA, CDR2 FQGNSA, per germline. The CDR3 region has the DNA TGTGCCAGCAGCTTAGCGCTTGAATACGAGCAGTACTTC. It specifies CASSLALEYEQYF.

The genes are TRBV14 and TRBJ2-3; D is undetermined. V was cut by 3 bases and J by 5 bases, with 3 bases left in between. CDR3 length: 11 residues. The V gene's germline CDR1 is SGHDN and CDR2 FVKESK. The CDR3 spells CASSQIDTQYF. In DNA, the CDR3 is TGTGCCAGCAGCCAGATAGATACGCAGTATTTT. Based on the CDR3 plus reference TRBV14 and TRBJ2-3, the full variable domain is EAGVTQFPSHSVIEKGQTVTLRCDPISGHDNLYWYRRVMGKEIKFLLHFVKESKQDESGMPNNRFLAERTGGTYSTLKVQPAELEDSGVYFCASSQIDTQYFGPGTRLTVL.

The V and J genes are TRBV30 and TRBJ1-6; unclear D gene. The CDR3 has 13 residues. V was cut by 2 bases and J by 7 bases, with 9 bases left in between. Germline CDR1 is GTSNPN and CDR2 is SVGIG (reference sequence). The chain's CDR3 is CAWSTSRNSPLHF. As DNA, the CDR3 is TGTGCCTGGAGTACAAGTCGCAATTCACCCCTCCACTTT.

The chain has TRBV5-1 and TRBJ2-1; TRBD2 aligns across 8 bases. Trimming removed 4 bases from V and 4 bases from J; junction bases left unmatched: 7. This CDR3 has 15 amino acids. Germline V gives CDR1 SGHRS, CDR2 YFSETQ. CDR3 bases: TGCGCCAGCAGCCCCCGGGGGGGGTTTTACAATGAGCAGTTCTTC. This sequence encodes CASSPRGGFYNEQFF.

The chain carries TRBV6-6 and TRBJ2-7; D not certain. Trimming removed 8 bases from V and 0 bases from J, with 11 bases in between. From germline, CDR1 is MNHNY and CDR2 SVGAGI (reference sequence). There are 13 residues in the CDR3. The CDR3 coding sequence is TGTGCCAGCGTGCTGGGCGACTCCTACGAGCAGTACTTC. This sequence encodes CASVLGDSYEQYF.